The 14 T cell receptor beta chains below were found in one sample sequenced in a study of blood T cell repertoires in COVID-19 (dated by TCRdb to about 2020). Library preparation was by the immunoSEQ multiplex PCR assay. Entries here come from immuneACCESS through TCRdb and include only in-frame sequences with V and J called. Some clones fail to appear in such tables; in the studies checked, an unresolved V gene covers under half of the shortfall, and the cause of the remainder is unknown. The sample table lists more than 50,000 clones, roughly 90% of them with a count of one. The top ten hold 2.5% to 3.5% of the sample. Sequenced material: peripheral blood. The receptors come from a human donor in a cohort sampled during active COVID-19.

The V gene is TRBV5-4, the J gene TRBJ2-7, with TRBD2 identical over 7 bases. Germline V gene sequence: CDR1 SGHNT, CDR2 YYREEE (reference sequence). Unmatched junction bases numbered 8, after V lost 2 bases and J lost 6 bases. The CDR3 is 14 amino acids. For the CDR3, the DNA is TGTGCCAGCAGCTTAAACGGGAGGAAAGGCGAGCAGTACTTC. Translating it yields CASSLNGRKGEQYF. Combining the CDR3 with reference TRBV5-4 and TRBJ2-7 gives the whole variable domain ETGVTQSPTHLIKTRGQQVTLRCSSQSGHNTVSWYQQALGQGPQFIFQYYREEENGRGNFPPRFSGLQFPNYSSELNVNALELDDSALYLCASSLNGRKGEQYFGPGTRLTVT.

This chain uses TRBV4-3 with TRBJ2-3; D is possibly TRBD2 (5 bases). Germline V CDR1 and CDR2: LGHNA, YSLEER. This CDR3 is built from 15 residues. V was clipped by 1 base and J by 5 bases, with 13 bases between them. In nucleotides, the CDR3 is TGCGCCAGCAGCCAAGGGCCGGGTGGAGGAGATACGCAGTATTTT. It yields the protein CASSQGPGGGDTQYF.

The chain couples TRBV18 to TRBJ1-2, with D uncertain. From germline, CDR1 is KGHSH and CDR2 LQKENI. The CDR3 spans 13 residues. V was cut by 6 bases and J by 3 bases, with 11 bases left in between. This chain's CDR3 is CASSSDTDYGYTF. CDR3 nucleotide sequence: TGTGCCAGCTCCTCAGACACGGACTATGGCTACACCTTC.

The genes are TRBV28 and TRBJ2-7; D is possibly TRBD2 (5 bases). V lost 7 bases, J lost 6 bases, and 13 bases lay in between. CDR1 MDHEN and CDR2 SYDVKM come from the germline V gene. This CDR3 region has 12 residues. CDR3 nucleotides: TGTGCCAGCAAAGGCGGGTCCGGCGAGCAGTACTTC. Residues: CASKGGSGEQYF. Full variable domain (outside the CDR3, taken from reference TRBV28 and TRBJ2-7): DVKVTQSSRYLVKRTGEKVFLECVQDMDHENMFWYRQDPGLGLRLIYFSYDVKMKEKGDIPEGYSVSREKKERFSLILESASTNQTSMYLCASKGGSGEQYFGPGTRLTVT.

This chain uses TRBV28 with TRBJ1-6; D gene ambiguous. CDR3 length equals 14 residues. V gave up 5 bases and J gave up 10 bases, with 15 bases separating them. Looked up from germline, CDR1 is MDHEN and CDR2 is SYDVKM. CDR3 protein: CASSHTSRHSPLHF. The CDR3 DNA reads TGTGCCAGCAGTCATACGTCGCGGCACTCACCCCTCCACTTT. Complete variable domain (other parts from reference TRBV28 and TRBJ1-6): DVKVTQSSRYLVKRTGEKVFLECVQDMDHENMFWYRQDPGLGLRLIYFSYDVKMKEKGDIPEGYSVSREKKERFSLILESASTNQTSMYLCASSHTSRHSPLHFGNGTRLTVT.

The chain employs TRBV3-1 (or the pseudogene TRBV3-2) and TRBJ2-5; the D gene is possibly TRBD2 (6 bases). The CDR3 sequence is 16 residues long. Trimming took 1 base from V and 4 from J, leaving 16 bases between them. The V gene's germline CDR1 is LGHDT and CDR2 YNNKEL (reference sequence). As DNA, the CDR3 is TGTGCCAGCAGCCAAGTAAAACTAGCTGGGGGAGAGACCCAGTACTTC. Translated: CASSQVKLAGGETQYF.

The gene calls are TRBV5-6 and TRBJ2-2, with TRBD1 as a possible D gene (6 bases). Trimming pared 4 bases from V and 6 bases from J, leaving 22 bases between. CDR3 length equals 17 residues. The germline CDR1 and CDR2 sequences are SGHDT and YYEEEE. The CDR3 DNA sequence: TGTGCCAGCAGCCTGATCAGACAGGCATATGAGGCCGGGGAGCTGTTTTTT. This gives the protein CASSLIRQAYEAGELFF.

This chain links TRBV2 with TRBJ2-3, with TRBD2 matching 12 bases. From germline, CDR1 is SNHLY and CDR2 FYNNEI. The CDR3 totals 19 residues. J was trimmed by 0 bases and V by 4 bases; bases with no gene match: 11. The CDR3 loop reads CASSGERLLAGGSTDTQYF. The CDR3 DNA follows: TGTGCCAGCAGTGGGGAGAGGTTACTAGCGGGAGGCAGCACAGATACGCAGTATTTT. Complete variable domain (other parts from reference TRBV2 and TRBJ2-3): EPEVTQTPSHQVTQMGQEVILRCVPISNHLYFYWYRQILGQKVEFLVSFYNNEISEKSEIFDDQFSVERPDGSNFTLKIRSTKLEDSAMYFCASSGERLLAGGSTDTQYFGPGTRLTVL.

The J gene is TRBJ2-3, the V gene TRBV14, with a weak D call TRBD2 (6 bases). This CDR3 region has 13 residues. Germline V gene lookup returns CDR1 SGHDN and CDR2 FVKESK. Trimming removed 2 bases at V and 8 bases at J, with 11 bases between. CDR3 loop: CASSQLGLPTQYF. Written as DNA, the CDR3 is TGTGCCAGCAGCCAACTGGGACTTCCTACGCAGTATTTT.

The CDR3 sequence is CASSQEEWNTGELFF. The CDR3 nucleotides are TGCGCCAGCAGCCAAGAAGAGTGGAACACCGGGGAGCTGTTTTTT. The rearrangement joins TRBV4-3 to TRBJ2-2, with unresolved D. Germline V gene sequence: CDR1 LGHNA, CDR2 YSLEER. V lost 0 bases, J lost 1 base, and 6 bases lay in between. CDR3 length: 15 residues.

The V call is TRBV28, the J call TRBJ2-6; D is ambiguous. The CDR3 has 14 amino acids. The germline V gene has CDR1 MDHEN and CDR2 SYDVKM. V lost 7 bases to trimming and J lost 4 bases, with 11 bases between them. In DNA, the CDR3 is TGTGCCAGCAAAACGGGTACCGGGGCCAACGTCCTGACTTTC. This encodes CASKTGTGANVLTF.

CDR3: CASSLTGGAAYEQYV. The CDR3 nucleotides read TGCGCCAGCAGCTTAACAGGCGGAGCCGCCTACGAGCAGTACGTC. V usage is TRBV5-1 and J usage is TRBJ2-7; the D gene is possibly TRBD1 (5 bases). The germline V gene encodes CDR1 SGHRS and CDR2 YFSETQ. CDR3 length equals 15 residues. Trimming removed 2 bases at V and 2 bases at J, with 14 bases between.

This clone was counted a single time. The chain employs TRBV5-4 and TRBJ1-4; a weak D match, TRBD1 (5 bases). Germline lookup yields CDR1 SGHNT and CDR2 YYREEE (reference sequence). The V and J ends lost 0 bases and 0 bases respectively, with 6 bases between them. The CDR3 runs to 15 residues. For the CDR3, the DNA is TGTGCCAGCAGCTTGGACAGGCCAACTAATGAAAAACTGTTTTTT. Its protein is CASSLDRPTNEKLFF. The variable domain in full, completed from reference TRBV5-4 and TRBJ1-4, reads ETGVTQSPTHLIKTRGQQVTLRCSSQSGHNTVSWYQQALGQGPQFIFQYYREEENGRGNFPPRFSGLQFPNYSSELNVNALELDDSALYLCASSLDRPTNEKLFFGSGTQLSVL.

The V and J genes are TRBV7-9 and TRBJ2-7; no clear D gene. The germline V gene has CDR1 SEHNR and CDR2 FQNEAQ (reference sequence). The CDR3 has 14 residues. V was clipped by 1 base and J by 2 bases, with 9 bases between them. CDR3 sequence: CASSLGPETYEQYF. Here the CDR3 DNA reads TGTGCCAGCAGCTTAGGGCCGGAGACCTACGAGCAGTACTTC.